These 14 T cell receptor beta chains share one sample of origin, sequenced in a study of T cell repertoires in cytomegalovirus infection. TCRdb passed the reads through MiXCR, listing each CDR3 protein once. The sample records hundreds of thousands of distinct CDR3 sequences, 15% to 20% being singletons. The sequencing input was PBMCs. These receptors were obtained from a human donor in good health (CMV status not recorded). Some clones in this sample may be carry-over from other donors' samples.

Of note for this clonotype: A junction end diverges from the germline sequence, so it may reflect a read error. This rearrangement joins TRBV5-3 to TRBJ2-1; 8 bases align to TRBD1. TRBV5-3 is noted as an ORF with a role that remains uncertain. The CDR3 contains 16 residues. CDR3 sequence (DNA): TGTGCCAGCAGCTTGCCTCAGGGGGCTTGGGGCAATGAGCAGTTCTTC. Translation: CASSLPQGAWGNEQFF.

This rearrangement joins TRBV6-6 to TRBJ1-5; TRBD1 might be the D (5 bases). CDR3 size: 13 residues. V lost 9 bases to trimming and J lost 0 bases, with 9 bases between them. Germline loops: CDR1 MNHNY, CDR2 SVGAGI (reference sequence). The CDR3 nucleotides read TGTGCCAGAGAACAGGTTAGCAATCAGCCCCAGCATTTT. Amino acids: CAREQVSNQPQHF.

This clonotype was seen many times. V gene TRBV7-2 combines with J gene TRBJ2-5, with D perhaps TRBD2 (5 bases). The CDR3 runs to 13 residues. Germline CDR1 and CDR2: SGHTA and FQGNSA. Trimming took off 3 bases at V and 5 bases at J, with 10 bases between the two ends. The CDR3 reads CASSLGVAETQYF. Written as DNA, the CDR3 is TGTGCCAGCAGCTTGGGAGTAGCGGAGACCCAGTACTTC.

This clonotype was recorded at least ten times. The CDR3 is CASSSRVFTEAFF. Here the CDR3 DNA reads TGTGCCAGCAGCTCTAGGGTTTTCACTGAAGCTTTCTTT. This chain joins TRBV7-2 and TRBJ1-1, with D hard to call. The CDR3 loop spans 13 amino acids. Between the trimmed V and J ends, which lost 4 bases and 4 bases, there was a span of 10 bases. Germline CDR1 SGHTA, CDR2 FQGNSA.

The CDR3 loop reads CASNVPGQGRNGYTF. CDR3 bases: TGCGCCAGCAACGTCCCGGGGCAGGGGAGAAATGGCTACACCTTC. J is TRBJ1-2 and V is TRBV4-1, with D maybe TRBD1 (6 bases). The CDR3 has 15 amino acids. Per the germline V gene, CDR1 is MGHRA and CDR2 is YSYEKL. V was cut by 7 bases and J by 6 bases, with 21 bases left in between.

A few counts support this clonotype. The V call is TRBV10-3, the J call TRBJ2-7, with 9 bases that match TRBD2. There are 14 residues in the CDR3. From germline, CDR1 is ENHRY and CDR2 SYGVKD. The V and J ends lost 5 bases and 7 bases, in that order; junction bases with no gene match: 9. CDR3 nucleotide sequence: TGTGCCATCAGTCTCCTAGCGGGGAGTCCTGAGCAGTACTTC. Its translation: CAISLLAGSPEQYF.

CDR3 loop: CASSPPATAQGEQYF. The CDR3, as DNA: TGTGCCAGCTCACCACCGGCCACGGCCCAAGGCGAGCAGTACTTC. The chain couples TRBV18 to TRBJ2-7; D ambiguous. Germline assignment: CDR1 KGHSH and CDR2 LQKENI. The CDR3 covers 15 residues. Trimming took off 0 bases at V and 6 bases at J, with 15 bases between the two ends.

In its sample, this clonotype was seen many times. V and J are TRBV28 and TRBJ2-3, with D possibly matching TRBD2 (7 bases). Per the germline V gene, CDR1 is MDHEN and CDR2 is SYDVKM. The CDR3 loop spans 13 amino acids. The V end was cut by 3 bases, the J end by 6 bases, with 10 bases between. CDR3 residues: CASSFGGADTQYF. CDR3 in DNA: TGTGCCAGCAGTTTTGGGGGGGCTGATACGCAGTATTTT. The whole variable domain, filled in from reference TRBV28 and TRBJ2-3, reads DVKVTQSSRYLVKRTGEKVFLECVQDMDHENMFWYRQDPGLGLRLIYFSYDVKMKEKGDIPEGYSVSREKKERFSLILESASTNQTSMYLCASSFGGADTQYFGPGTRLTVL.

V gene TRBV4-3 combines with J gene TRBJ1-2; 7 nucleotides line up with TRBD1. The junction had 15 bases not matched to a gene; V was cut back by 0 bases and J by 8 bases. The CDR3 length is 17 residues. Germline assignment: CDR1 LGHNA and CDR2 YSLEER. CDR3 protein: CASSQDEAGTAAWGYTF. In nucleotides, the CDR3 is TGCGCCAGCAGCCAAGATGAGGCCGGGACAGCGGCCTGGGGCTACACCTTC.

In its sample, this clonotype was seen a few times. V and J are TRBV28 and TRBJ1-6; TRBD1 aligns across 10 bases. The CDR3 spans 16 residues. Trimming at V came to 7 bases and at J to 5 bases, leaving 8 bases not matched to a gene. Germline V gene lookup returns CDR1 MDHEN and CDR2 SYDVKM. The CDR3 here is CASNSDRGFNNSPLHF. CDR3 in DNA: TGTGCCAGCAACTCGGACAGGGGGTTTAATAATTCACCCCTCCACTTT.

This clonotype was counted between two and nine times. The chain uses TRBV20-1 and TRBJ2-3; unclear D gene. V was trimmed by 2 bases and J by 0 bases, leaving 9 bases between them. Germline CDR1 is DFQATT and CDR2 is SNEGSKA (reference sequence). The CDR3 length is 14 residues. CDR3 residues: CSARPETSTDTQYF. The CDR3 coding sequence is TGCAGTGCTAGACCAGAAACTAGCACAGATACGCAGTATTTT.

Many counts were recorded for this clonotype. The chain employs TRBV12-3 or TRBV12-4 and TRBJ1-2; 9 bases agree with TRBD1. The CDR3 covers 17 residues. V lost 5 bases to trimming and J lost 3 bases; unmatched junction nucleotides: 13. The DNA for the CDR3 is TGTGCCAGCAGTCCCACCCCCCACAGGGGGCTCTACTATGGCTACACCTTC. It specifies CASSPTPHRGLYYGYTF.

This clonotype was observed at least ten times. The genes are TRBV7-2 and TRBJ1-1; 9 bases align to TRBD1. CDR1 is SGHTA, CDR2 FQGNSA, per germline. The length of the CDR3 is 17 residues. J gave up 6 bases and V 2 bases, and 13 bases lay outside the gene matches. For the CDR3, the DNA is TGTGCCAGCAGCTTATTTGGGACAGGGCAGATCGTGGCTGAAGCTTTCTTT. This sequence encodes CASSLFGTGQIVAEAFF.

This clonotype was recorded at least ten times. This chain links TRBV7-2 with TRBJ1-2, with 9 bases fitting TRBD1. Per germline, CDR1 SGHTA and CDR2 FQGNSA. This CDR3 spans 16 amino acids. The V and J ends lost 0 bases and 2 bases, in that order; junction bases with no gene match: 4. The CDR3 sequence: CASSLAPGQGNYGYTF. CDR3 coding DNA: TGTGCCAGCAGCTTAGCCCCGGGACAGGGAAACTATGGCTACACCTTC.